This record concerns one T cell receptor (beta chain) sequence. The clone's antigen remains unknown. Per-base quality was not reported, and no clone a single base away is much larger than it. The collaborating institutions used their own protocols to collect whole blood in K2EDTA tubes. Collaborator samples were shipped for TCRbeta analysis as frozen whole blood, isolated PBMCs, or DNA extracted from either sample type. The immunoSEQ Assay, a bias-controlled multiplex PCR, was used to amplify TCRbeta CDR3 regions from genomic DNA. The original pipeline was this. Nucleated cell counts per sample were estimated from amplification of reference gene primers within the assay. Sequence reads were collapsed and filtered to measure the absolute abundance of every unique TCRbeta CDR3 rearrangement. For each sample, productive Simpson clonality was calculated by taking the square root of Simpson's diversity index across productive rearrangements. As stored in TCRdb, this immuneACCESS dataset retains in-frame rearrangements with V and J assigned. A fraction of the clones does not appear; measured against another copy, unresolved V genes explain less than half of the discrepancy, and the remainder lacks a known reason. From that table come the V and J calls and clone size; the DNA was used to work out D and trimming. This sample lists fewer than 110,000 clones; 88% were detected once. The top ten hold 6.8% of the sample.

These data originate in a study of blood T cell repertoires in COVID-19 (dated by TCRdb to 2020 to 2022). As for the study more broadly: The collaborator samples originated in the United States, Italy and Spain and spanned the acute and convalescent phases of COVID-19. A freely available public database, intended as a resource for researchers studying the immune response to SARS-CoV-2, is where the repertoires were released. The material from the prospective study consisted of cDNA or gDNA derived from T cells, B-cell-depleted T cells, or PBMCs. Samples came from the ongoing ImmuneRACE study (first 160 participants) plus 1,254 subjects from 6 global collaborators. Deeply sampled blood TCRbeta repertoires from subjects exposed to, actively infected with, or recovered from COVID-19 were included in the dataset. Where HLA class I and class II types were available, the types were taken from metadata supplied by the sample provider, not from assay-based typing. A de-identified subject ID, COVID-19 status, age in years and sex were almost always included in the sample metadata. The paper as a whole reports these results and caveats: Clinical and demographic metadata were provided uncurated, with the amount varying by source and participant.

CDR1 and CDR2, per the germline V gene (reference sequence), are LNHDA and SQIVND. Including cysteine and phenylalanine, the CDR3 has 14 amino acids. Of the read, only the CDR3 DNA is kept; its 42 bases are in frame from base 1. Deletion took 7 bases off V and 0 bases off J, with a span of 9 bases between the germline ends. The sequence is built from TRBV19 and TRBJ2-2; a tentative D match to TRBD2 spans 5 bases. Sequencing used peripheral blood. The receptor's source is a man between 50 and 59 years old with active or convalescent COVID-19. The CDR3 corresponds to CASKFGANTGELFF. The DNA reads TGTGCCAGTAAATTCGGGGCGAACACCGGGGAGCTGTTTTTT.